This T cell receptor beta chain originates from a study of cytomegalovirus exposure and HLA in healthy donors (dated by TCRdb to between 2016 and 2019). Concerning the study at large: According to a later analysis, the approximately 120 validation repertoires were produced on the same platform as the 666 repertoires of the first cohort. The aim of the study was to test whether cataloging public T cell receptors could identify signatures of past pathogen exposure. High-throughput TCR immunosequencing, statistical association of individual TCRs with disease status, and machine learning were combined to predict cytomegalovirus infection status. Besides the first cohort of approximately 710 subjects, a separate validation cohort made up of over a hundred different subjects was used.

This clone showed up just a few times. Its recognized antigen is unknown. No much larger clone is present one base from it, and per-base qualities are unavailable. Looking up the germline V gene yields CDR1 LGHNA and CDR2 YNFKEQ. The junction carries 11 bases between V and J, which are trimmed by 0 bases and 5 bases respectively. Measured from the cysteine to the phenylalanine, the CDR3 is 15 residues long. The sequence is cut down to CDR3 DNA, 45 bases in frame from base 1. The investigation overall reported the following: A total of fewer than 200 TCR beta chains were listed by the study as associated with cytomegalovirus. Cytomegalovirus status was reported to be diagnosed by the classifier with high specificity and sensitivity in both the original and validation cohorts. All 120 or so repertoires were used to score co-occurrence in the validation cohort in a later analysis, because that analysis had no HLA typing for the cohort. A few of the identified cytomegalovirus-associated TCR beta chains were confirmed in vitro to be specific for cytomegalovirus antigens. It was suggested by the authors that the approach could potentially be generalized to other disease states and immunological phenotypes. Most TCR sequences were observed very rarely across donors, whereas some public TCRs were present in many individuals. Subsequent analysis determined that TCRs grouped into clusters in the first cohort also showed a tendency toward co-occurrence across the approximately 120 validation repertoires, and about 94% of cluster scores exceeded 0.

Library preparation was by the immunoSEQ multiplex PCR assay. From the authors' description of their analysis: A statistical classification framework was built for diagnosing cytomegalovirus status from the catalog of TCR beta chain sequences. This immuneACCESS table, as held by TCRdb, lists in-frame sequences with V and J called but not all clones. Of the missing ones, under half trace to an unresolved V gene in checked studies; the others have no known cause. The V and J calls and clone size were taken over from that table, and D and trimming were inferred from the DNA. The sample contains around 350,000 clones, 86% of them found a single time. Jointly, the top ten make up roughly 0.8% of the sample. The donors were included in the validation cohort of 130 or so subjects, a group kept apart from the roughly 680-subject first cohort.

Sequencing was done on a sample of PBMCs. The sequence was collected from a woman between 18 and 30 years old in good health and CMV-seronegative. Recombination connected TRBV4-2 to TRBJ1-5; the D gene is perhaps TRBD1, on 5 matching bases. The CDR3 amino acid sequence is: CASSQEGQGYQPQHF. The bases read TGTGCCAGCAGCCAAGAAGGGCAGGGATATCAGCCCCAGCATTTT.